These T cell receptor beta chains were read from a single sample in a study of T cell responses to AZD1222 COVID-19 vaccine. Generated by immunoSEQ multiplex PCR, the TCRdb table keeps only in-frame clones and is missing some. The sample comprises under 200,000 clones, 92% of which are singletons, and about 1.5% rests with the top ten. This specimen consisted of peripheral blood, obtained 28 days after the second AZD1222 dose. These receptors all come from an adult who received the AZD1222 COVID-19 vaccine. Both conserved end residues are part of each CDR3. The order of the fields is CDR3 protein, CDR3 DNA, clone size, V gene, J gene, D gene. The D gene is left open where the match is weak. A row's size may be missing; if present it is once, few, many or a size class.

CASSPQGKPYEQYF	TGTGCCAGCAGCCCGCAGGGAAAGCCCTACGAGCAGTACTTC	NA	TRBV21-1	TRBJ2-7	NA
CASSSAGQLNTEAFF	TGTGCCAGCAGCTCAGCGGGACAGCTGAACACTGAAGCTTTCTTT	NA	TRBV5-4	TRBJ1-1	TRBD1
CASRGGQGRSPLHF	TGTGCCAGCAGAGGGGGACAGGGGAGATCACCCCTCCACTTT	NA	TRBV2	TRBJ1-6	TRBD1
CASSSGLGNTIYF	TGTGCCAGCAGCTCGGGGCTAGGAAACACCATATATTTT	NA	TRBV5-8	TRBJ1-3	NA
CASSLGVGGDTQYF	TGTGCCAGCAGCTTAGGGGTTGGGGGAGATACGCAGTATTTT	NA	TRBV11-2	TRBJ2-3	NA
CASTRKVAGTVTYYEQYF	TGTGCCAGCACCCGAAAGGTAGCGGGAACGGTGACGTACTACGAGCAGTACTTC	NA	TRBV7-2	TRBJ2-7	TRBD2
CASSVDGTTDTQYF	TGTGCCAGCAGCGTAGACGGAACCACAGATACGCAGTATTTT	NA	TRBV9	TRBJ2-3	NA
CASSRQLAGGRDEQFF	TGTGCCAGCAGCCGCCAACTAGCGGGGGGAAGGGATGAGCAGTTCTTC	NA	TRBV4-2	TRBJ2-1	TRBD2
CAWNPGNYGYTF	TGTGCCTGGAACCCAGGAAACTATGGCTACACCTTC	NA	TRBV30	TRBJ1-2	NA
CAWTKGGANEKLFF	TGTGCCTGGACCAAGGGGGGGGCTAATGAAAAACTGTTTTTT	NA	TRBV30	TRBJ1-4	NA
CASSLLGQALEQYF	TGTGCCAGCAGCTTACTGGGACAGGCTCTCGAGCAGTACTTC	NA	TRBV7-2	TRBJ2-7	TRBD1
CASSRASGSLSNEQFF	TGTGCCAGTAGTCGGGCTAGCGGTTCCCTGAGCAATGAGCAGTTCTTC	NA	TRBV19	TRBJ2-1	TRBD2
CASSQEETQYF	TGTGCCAGCAGCCAGGAAGAGACCCAGTACTTC	NA	TRBV7-2	TRBJ2-5	NA
CSVVGGGWDYGYTF	TGCAGCGTTGTTGGAGGGGGCTGGGACTATGGCTACACCTTC	NA	TRBV29-1	TRBJ1-2	TRBD1
CASSLARSYEQYF	TGTGCCAGCAGCTTGGCACGGTCCTACGAGCAGTACTTC	few	TRBV5-5	TRBJ2-7	NA
CASSPDKTTNEKLFF	TGTGCCAGCAGCCCGGACAAGACAACTAATGAAAAACTGTTTTTT	NA	TRBV7-9	TRBJ1-4	NA
CASSIGDRGAAFF	TGTGCCAGTAGTATAGGAGACAGGGGCGCGGCTTTCTTT	NA	TRBV19	TRBJ1-1	TRBD1
CASSASGTRFYEQYF	TGTGCCAGCAGCGCCTCCGGGACAAGATTCTACGAGCAGTACTTC	NA	TRBV9	TRBJ2-7	NA
CAISEVAKSGSGELFF	TGTGCCATCAGTGAGGTAGCTAAAAGCGGTTCCGGGGAGCTGTTTTTT	NA	TRBV10-3	TRBJ2-2	NA
CASSSGELVQFF	TGTGCCAGCAGCTCGGGAGAATTAGTGCAGTTCTTC	NA	TRBV5-5	TRBJ2-1	NA
CASSIFREHTEAFF	TGTGCCAGTAGTATCTTCCGGGAACACACTGAAGCTTTCTTT	NA	TRBV19	TRBJ1-1	NA
CSVEGGGSWNEQFF	TGCAGCGTTGAGGGAGGGGGGAGTTGGAATGAGCAGTTCTTC	NA	TRBV29-1	TRBJ2-1	NA
CAWSAQQGLAEAFF	TGTGCCTGGAGTGCCCAACAGGGCTTGGCTGAAGCTTTCTTT	NA	TRBV30	TRBJ1-1	NA
CASALGVVTRTFF	TGTGCCAGCGCCTTAGGGGTAGTCACCCGGACTTTCTTT	NA	TRBV5-6	TRBJ1-1	NA
CASSYRGQPQHF	TGTGCCAGCAGTTACAGGGGGCAGCCCCAGCATTTT	NA	TRBV28	TRBJ1-5	TRBD1
CASSLQADYGYTF	TGTGCCAGCAGCCTACAGGCGGACTATGGCTACACCTTC	NA	TRBV5-6	TRBJ1-2	NA
CASSPGRPHYGYTF	TGCGCCAGCAGCCCGGGGAGGCCCCACTATGGCTACACCTTC	NA	TRBV4-3	TRBJ1-2	NA
CASSPQRKTYNEQFF	TGTGCCAGCAGTCCTCAGCGGAAGACTTACAATGAGCAGTTCTTC	NA	TRBV27	TRBJ2-1	NA
CASSFGRNTEAFF	TGTGCCAGCAGTTTTGGACGTAACACTGAAGCTTTCTTT	NA	TRBV12-3/TRBV12-4	TRBJ1-1	NA
CASSISPIFGEQYF	TGTGCCAGTAGTATATCTCCCATTTTTGGGGAGCAGTACTTC	NA	TRBV19	TRBJ2-7	NA
CASSDSTSGGANEQFF	TGTGCCAGCAGTGACTCGACTAGCGGGGGGGCCAATGAGCAGTTCTTC	NA	TRBV6-4	TRBJ2-1	TRBD2
CSVEGVGTGFYEQYF	TGCAGCGTTGAAGGAGTCGGGACAGGGTTCTACGAGCAGTACTTC	once	TRBV29-1	TRBJ2-7	TRBD1
CASSSQQGSGYTF	TGCGCCAGCAGCTCCCAACAGGGTAGTGGCTACACCTTC	once	TRBV5-1	TRBJ1-2	NA
CASSLVAGTANTEAFF	TGTGCCAGCAGCTTAGTAGCCGGGACAGCAAACACTGAAGCTTTCTTT	NA	TRBV7-9	TRBJ1-1	TRBD1
CAWSGGGGAKNIQYF	TGTGCCTGGAGTGGCGGGGGGGGTGCCAAAAACATTCAGTACTTC	NA	TRBV30	TRBJ2-4	TRBD2
CASHPSGNYEQYF	TGTGCCAGCCATCCTAGCGGGAACTACGAGCAGTACTTC	NA	TRBV19	TRBJ2-7	TRBD2
CASSPSTGGGTGELFF	TGTGCCAGCTCACCCTCGACAGGGGGTGGCACCGGGGAGCTGTTTTTT	NA	TRBV18	TRBJ2-2	TRBD1
CASSLDRGDPYGYTF	TGTGCCAGCAGTTTAGACAGGGGAGATCCCTATGGCTACACCTTC	NA	TRBV28	TRBJ1-2	TRBD1
CASSLGRVYEQYF	TGTGCCAGCAGTTTAGGCCGGGTATACGAGCAGTACTTC	once	TRBV28	TRBJ2-7	NA
CASSYPVGQRIQETQYF	TGTGCCAGCAGTTACCCTGTGGGACAGAGAATCCAAGAGACCCAGTACTTC	NA	TRBV6-2/TRBV6-3	TRBJ2-5	TRBD1
CASSQDGGRGGNTIYF	TGCGCCAGCAGCCAAGATGGGGGCCGAGGTGGAAACACCATATATTTT	NA	TRBV4-1	TRBJ1-3	NA
CASSTHRGQFGYTF	TGTGCCAGCAGTACCCATCGGGGGCAGTTTGGCTACACCTTC	NA	TRBV28	TRBJ1-2	NA
CASSQAYQETQYF	TGCGCCAGCAGCCAGGCGTACCAAGAGACCCAGTACTTC	NA	TRBV4-1	TRBJ2-5	NA
CASSSGNYKNIQYF	TGTGCCAGCAGCTCCGGAAACTACAAAAACATTCAGTACTTC	once	TRBV7-2	TRBJ2-4	NA